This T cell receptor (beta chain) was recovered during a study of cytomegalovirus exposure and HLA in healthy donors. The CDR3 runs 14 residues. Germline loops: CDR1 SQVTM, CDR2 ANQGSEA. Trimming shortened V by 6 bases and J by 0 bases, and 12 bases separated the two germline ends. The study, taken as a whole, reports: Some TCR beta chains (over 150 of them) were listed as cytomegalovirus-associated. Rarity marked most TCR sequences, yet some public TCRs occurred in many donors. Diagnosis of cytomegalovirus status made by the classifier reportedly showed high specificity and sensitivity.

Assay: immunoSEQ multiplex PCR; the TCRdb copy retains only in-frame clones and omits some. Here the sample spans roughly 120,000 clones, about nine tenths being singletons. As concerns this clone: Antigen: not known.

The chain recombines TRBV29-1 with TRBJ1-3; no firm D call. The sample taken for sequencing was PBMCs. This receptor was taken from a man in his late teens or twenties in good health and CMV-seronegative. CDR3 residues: CSVRSLSSGNTIYF. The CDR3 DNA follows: TGCAGCGTACGATCCCTGAGCTCTGGAAACACCATATATTTT. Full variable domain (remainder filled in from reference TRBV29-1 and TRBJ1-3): SAVISQKPSRDICQRGTSLTIQCQVDSQVTMMFWYRQQPGQSLTLIATANQGSEATYESGFVIDKFPISRPNLTFSTLTVSNMSPEDSSIYLCSVRSLSSGNTIYFGEGSWLTVV.